Listed below are T cell receptor beta chains from one sample, sequenced in a study of preoperative IRX-2 immunotherapy in early breast cancer. Only in-frame clones appear in the TCRdb table, and some are missing; sequencing was by immunoSEQ multiplex PCR. The table includes 35,000 to 50,000 clones, approximately 94% detected once. The sequencing used tumor tissue, collected after IRX-2 immunotherapy. These receptor sequences come from a human donor with breast cancer. CDR3s leave out the opening cysteine and the closing phenylalanine or tryptophan. D genes are given only for firm matches.

len,d_gene,j_gene,v_gene,CDR3aa
13,NA,TRBJ1-5,TRBV28,ASSLYRYSNQPQH
14,NA,TRBJ2-6,TRBV10-3,AISEFTGPGANVLT
11,NA,TRBJ1-3,TRBV29-1,SVAGGGGNTIY
11,NA,TRBJ2-1,TRBV2,ASSVAEYNEQF
12,TRBD1,TRBJ1-2,TRBV7-2,ASSRRDSNYGYT
12,TRBD2,TRBJ2-5,TRBV29-1,SVETSGRPETQY
12,NA,TRBJ1-3,TRBV5-1,ASSSRGTGNTIY
16,TRBD2,TRBJ2-1,TRBV9,ASSATIGGGWGKDEQF
13,NA,TRBJ2-7,TRBV29-1,SVEGTALSSYEQY
9,NA,TRBJ2-3,TRBV10-3,AISDGNTQY
11,NA,TRBJ2-7,TRBV16,ASSQETPYEQY
11,NA,TRBJ2-7,TRBV7-2,ASSTSRGDEQY
12,NA,TRBJ2-3,TRBV7-2,ASSYVSGSYTQY
13,NA,TRBJ2-1,TRBV9,ASSVGPLPYNEQF
12,NA,TRBJ1-1,TRBV9,ASSVSAVNTEAF
13,NA,TRBJ1-6,TRBV2,ASSDHREVGSPLH
13,TRBD1,TRBJ1-2,TRBV7-9,ASSSLDREGGGYT
14,NA,TRBJ2-3,TRBV5-4,ASSFGSAPVTDTQY
13,TRBD1,TRBJ2-7,TRBV7-8,ASSLEGTGSYEQY
13,TRBD1,TRBJ2-5,TRBV15,ATSRDRGQEETQY
10,NA,TRBJ1-5,TRBV27,ASSRSNQPQH
14,NA,TRBJ1-1,TRBV21-1,ATMAYIGRGYTEAF
12,NA,TRBJ1-3,TRBV9,ASSVRDIRNTIY
9,NA,TRBJ1-6,TRBV11-2,ASSLGSPLH
13,NA,TRBJ1-5,TRBV6-1,ASSAQVGLYQPQH
11,NA,TRBJ1-1,TRBV29-1,SVGWPGDTEAF
11,NA,TRBJ2-7,TRBV9,ASSVGGSGGKY
15,TRBD1,TRBJ2-7,TRBV28,ASRAPGTGWGPYEQY
11,NA,TRBJ1-5,TRBV6-6,ASSYVGEQPQH
14,TRBD1,TRBJ1-6,TRBV18,ASSPLGTDHNSPLH
13,TRBD2,TRBJ2-5,TRBV6-5,ASSYFAGGIETQY
12,NA,TRBJ1-5,TRBV6-5,ASSAGRGDQPQH
12,TRBD1,TRBJ1-5,TRBV7-9,ASSSTGARQPQH
20,TRBD1,TRBJ1-1,TRBV19,ASSIGTGEDRGSRYIHTEAF
12,NA,TRBJ1-2,TRBV28,ASRPQGRNYGYT
14,TRBD2,TRBJ2-3,TRBV28,ASRTSGGAEPDTQY
12,TRBD2,TRBJ2-1,TRBV11-2,ASRGLAGLNEQF
11,NA,TRBJ2-2,TRBV2,ASVLQNTGELF
13,TRBD2,TRBJ2-7,TRBV27,ASSLWASGRYEQY
10,NA,TRBJ2-5,TRBV7-3,ASSLKGGSKY
12,NA,TRBJ2-3,TRBV15,ATSGRVQADTQY
10,NA,TRBJ1-1,TRBV7-2,ASSFGYTEAF
11,NA,TRBJ2-7,TRBV28,ASSEVGTYEQY
13,NA,TRBJ2-2,TRBV10-3,AIRKGGLNTGELF
13,TRBD1,TRBJ2-2,TRBV5-4,ASTGQGVGTGELF
15,TRBD2,TRBJ2-1,TRBV7-9,ASSPHSGGVSYNEQF
12,TRBD1,TRBJ2-1,TRBV6-6,ASGEDRGWNEQF
12,NA,TRBJ1-1,TRBV5-1,ASSPIVSNTEAF
11,TRBD1,TRBJ1-2,TRBV5-4,ASSLEPGGGYT
11,NA,TRBJ1-5,TRBV6-1,ASSQSQDQPQH
12,TRBD2,TRBJ2-1,TRBV19,ASSIVPSGNEQF
14,TRBD2,TRBJ2-5,TRBV27,ASSFAGGTFQETQY
14,NA,TRBJ1-2,TRBV4-2,ASSQGISTSGYGYT
10,NA,TRBJ1-6,TRBV11-3,ASSVSGSPLH
10,NA,TRBJ2-7,TRBV7-9,ASSFGRAEQY
11,NA,TRBJ2-1,TRBV6-5,ASSDFSKNEQF
11,NA,TRBJ2-3,TRBV5-1,ASSLPLLDTQY
13,NA,TRBJ1-2,TRBV7-3,ASSSSGTKTDGYT
11,NA,TRBJ1-2,TRBV28,ASSFGGYYGYT